These 10 T cell receptor beta chains originate from one sample sequenced in a study of blood T cell repertoires in COVID-19. Libraries were prepared by immunoSEQ multiplex PCR; TCRdb keeps only in-frame clonotypes and omits some of them. The sample lists about 320,000 clones, roughly 87% occurring once. Sequences were obtained from PBMCs or T cells enriched from blood (not recorded which). The receptors were gathered from a woman aged 25 to 39 who had recovered from COVID-19.

J is TRBJ1-1 and V is TRBV9; no firm D call. This CDR3 spans 13 amino acids. The ends were cut back, 3 bases at V and 3 bases at J, with 9 bases in the middle. Germline-derived CDR1 and CDR2 are SGDLS and YYNGEE. The CDR3 here is CASSEWAYTEAFF. The CDR3 DNA sequence: TGTGCCAGCAGCGAGTGGGCTTACACTGAAGCTTTCTTT.

This chain links TRBV7-9 with TRBJ1-1; possibly TRBD1 for D (6 bases). CDR3 length: 13 residues. Per germline, CDR1 SEHNR and CDR2 FQNEAQ (reference sequence). V was cut by 6 bases and J by 4 bases, with 12 bases left in between. CDR3 nucleotides: TGTGCCAGCAGTTCGAGGGGGGGCACTGAAGCTTTCTTT. Translated, it gives CASSSRGGTEAFF. The full variable domain, its missing parts supplied by reference TRBV7-9 and TRBJ1-1, is DTGVSQNPRHKITKRGQNVTFRCDPISEHNRLYWYRQTLGQGPEFLTYFQNEAQLEKSRLLSDRFSAERPKGSFSTLEIQRTEQGDSAMYLCASSSRGGTEAFFGQGTRLTVV.

This chain joins TRBV11-2 and TRBJ2-2; D is unresolved. This CDR3 spans 16 amino acids. Germline CDR1 and CDR2: SGHAT and FQNNGV. With 1 base removed from V and 5 bases from J, the gap between germline ends came to 14 bases. The CDR3 DNA sequence: TGTGCCAGCAGCTTAGTTCTTGCCAGTTGGACCGGGGAGCTGTTTTTT. It translates to CASSLVLASWTGELFF.

V and J are TRBV30 and TRBJ1-1; perhaps TRBD1 as D (6 bases). Germline-derived CDR1 and CDR2 are GTSNPN and SVGIG (reference sequence). This CDR3 is built from 15 residues. V lost 1 base and J lost 1, with 13 bases in between. CDR3 region: CAWSGDGQTNTEAFF. In DNA form, the CDR3 reads TGTGCCTGGAGTGGCGATGGACAGACGAACACTGAAGCTTTCTTT.

The CDR3 sequence: CASSPTGGNSPLHF. For the CDR3, the DNA is TGTGCCAGCAGTCCTACAGGGGGGAATTCACCCCTCCACTTT. The chain recombines TRBV6-4 with TRBJ1-6, with TRBD1 matching 8 bases. The CDR3 is 14 amino acids. Trimming cost V 5 bases and J 7 bases; bases outside gene matches: 4. CDR1 is MRHNA, CDR2 SNTAGT, per germline.

This clone was counted once. The J gene is TRBJ2-3, the V gene TRBV5-4, with D perhaps matching TRBD1 (8 bases). In germline, CDR1 is SGHNT, CDR2 YYREEE (reference sequence). V lost 3 bases, J lost 0 bases, and 11 bases lay in between. The CDR3 length is 15 residues. CDR3 residues: CASSSQGGSTDTQYF. The CDR3 bases are TGTGCCAGCAGCTCACAGGGGGGGAGCACAGATACGCAGTATTTT.

The V and J genes are TRBV6-5 and TRBJ2-5, with 9 bases that match TRBD1. The germline V gene has CDR1 MNHEY and CDR2 SVGAGI. V trimming: 5 bases; J trimming: 4 bases; junction bases outside the gene matches: 5. The CDR3 is made up of 14 amino acids. For the CDR3, the DNA is TGTGCCAGCAGTAATACAGGGGGCAGAGAGACCCAGTACTTC. Its protein product is CASSNTGGRETQYF.

This chain links TRBV18 with TRBJ1-5; TRBD1 might be the D (5 bases). The CDR3 totals 17 residues. V was clipped by 0 bases and J by 4 bases, with 16 bases between them. Germline CDR1 and CDR2: KGHSH and LQKENI. Here the CDR3 reads CASSPPRAGGKNQPQHF. CDR3 nucleotide sequence: TGTGCCAGCTCACCACCCAGGGCAGGAGGGAAAAATCAGCCCCAGCATTTT.

The chain employs TRBV7-6 and TRBJ2-7; TRBD1 might be the D (5 bases). Germline values: CDR1 SGHVS, CDR2 FNYEAQ. The CDR3 sequence is 12 residues long. The ends were cut back, 1 base at V and 5 bases at J, with 6 bases in the middle. The CDR3 is CASSLGTNEQYF. Here the CDR3 DNA reads TGTGCCAGCAGCTTAGGGACAAACGAGCAGTACTTC.

This chain links TRBV5-5 with TRBJ2-2, with D tentatively TRBD1 (6 bases). This CDR3 comprises 16 residues. Germline CDR1 reads SGHKS; CDR2 reads YYEKEE (reference sequence). Trimming took 0 bases from V and 7 from J, leaving 16 bases between them. The CDR3 region is CASSLEAGARFGELFF. Written as DNA, the CDR3 is TGTGCCAGCAGCTTGGAGGCAGGGGCACGGTTCGGGGAGCTGTTTTTT.